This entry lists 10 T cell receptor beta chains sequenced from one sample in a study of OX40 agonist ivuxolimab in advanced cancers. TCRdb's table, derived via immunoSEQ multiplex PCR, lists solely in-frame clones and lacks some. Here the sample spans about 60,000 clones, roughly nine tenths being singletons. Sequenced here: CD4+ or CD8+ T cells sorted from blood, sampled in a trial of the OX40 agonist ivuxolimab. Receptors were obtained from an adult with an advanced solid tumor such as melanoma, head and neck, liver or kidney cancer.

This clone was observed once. The chain's CDR3 is CASSPSSGSEETQYF. CDR3 in DNA: TGTGCCAGCAGTCCCAGTAGCGGGAGCGAAGAGACCCAGTACTTC. This sequence joins TRBV28 and TRBJ2-5, with 9 bases identical to TRBD2. The CDR3 runs to 15 residues. With V trimmed by 5 bases and J by 3 bases, 7 bases remained unmatched. CDR1 and CDR2 from the germline V gene are MDHEN and SYDVKM. The full variable domain, its missing parts supplied by reference TRBV28 and TRBJ2-5, is DVKVTQSSRYLVKRTGEKVFLECVQDMDHENMFWYRQDPGLGLRLIYFSYDVKMKEKGDIPEGYSVSREKKERFSLILESASTNQTSMYLCASSPSSGSEETQYFGPGTRLLVL.

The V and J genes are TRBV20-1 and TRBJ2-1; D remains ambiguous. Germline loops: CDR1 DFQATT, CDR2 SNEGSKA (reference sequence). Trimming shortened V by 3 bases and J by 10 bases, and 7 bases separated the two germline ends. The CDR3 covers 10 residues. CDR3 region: CSASTREQFF. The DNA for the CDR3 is TGCAGTGCTAGTACGCGGGAGCAGTTCTTC.

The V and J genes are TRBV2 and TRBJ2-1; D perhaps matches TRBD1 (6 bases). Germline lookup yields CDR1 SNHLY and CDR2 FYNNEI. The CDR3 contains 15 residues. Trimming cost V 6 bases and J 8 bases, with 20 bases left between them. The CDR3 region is CASRKGRGIGDEQFF. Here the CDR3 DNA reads TGTGCCAGCAGGAAGGGCAGGGGCATCGGGGATGAGCAGTTCTTC. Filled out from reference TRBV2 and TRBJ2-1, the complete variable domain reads EPEVTQTPSHQVTQMGQEVILRCVPISNHLYFYWYRQILGQKVEFLVSFYNNEISEKSEIFDDQFSVERPDGSNFTLKIRSTKLEDSAMYFCASRKGRGIGDEQFFGPGTRLTVL.

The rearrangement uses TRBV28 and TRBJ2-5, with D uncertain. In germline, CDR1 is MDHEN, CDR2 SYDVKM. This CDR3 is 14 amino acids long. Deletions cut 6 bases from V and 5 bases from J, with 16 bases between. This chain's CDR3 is CASSRLRLGETQYF. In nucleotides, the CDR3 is TGTGCCAGCAGCCGACTGAGGCTTGGGGAGACCCAGTACTTC.

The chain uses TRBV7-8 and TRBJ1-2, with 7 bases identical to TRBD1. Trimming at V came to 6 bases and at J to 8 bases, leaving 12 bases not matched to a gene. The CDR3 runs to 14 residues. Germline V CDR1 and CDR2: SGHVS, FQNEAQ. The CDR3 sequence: CASSPVGTVRGYTF. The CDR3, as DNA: TGTGCCAGCAGTCCTGTAGGGACAGTTCGGGGCTACACCTTC. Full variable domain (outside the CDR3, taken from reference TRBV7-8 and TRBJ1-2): GAGVSQSPRYKVAKRGQDVALRCDPISGHVSLFWYQQALGQGPEFLTYFQNEAQLDKSGLPSDRFFAERPEGSVSTLKIQRTQQEDSAVYLCASSPVGTVRGYTFGSGTRLTVV.

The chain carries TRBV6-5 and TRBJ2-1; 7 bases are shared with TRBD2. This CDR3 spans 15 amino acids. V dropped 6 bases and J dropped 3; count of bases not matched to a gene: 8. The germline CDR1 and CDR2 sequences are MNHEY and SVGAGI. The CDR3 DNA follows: TGTGCCAGCAGCCCTGGACTAGGCGGCTACAATGAGCAGTTCTTC. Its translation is CASSPGLGGYNEQFF.

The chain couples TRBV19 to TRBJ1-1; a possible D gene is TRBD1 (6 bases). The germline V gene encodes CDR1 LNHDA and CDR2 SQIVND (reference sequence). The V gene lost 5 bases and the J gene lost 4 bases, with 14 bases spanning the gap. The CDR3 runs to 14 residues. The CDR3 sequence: CASSSSQGITEAFF. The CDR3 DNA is TGTGCCAGTAGTTCATCTCAGGGGATCACTGAAGCTTTCTTT.

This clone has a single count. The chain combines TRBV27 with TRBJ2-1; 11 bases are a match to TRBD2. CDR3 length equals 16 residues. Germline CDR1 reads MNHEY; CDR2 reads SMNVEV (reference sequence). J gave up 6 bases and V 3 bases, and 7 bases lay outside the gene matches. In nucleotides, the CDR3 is TGTGCCAGCAGTTTGACTAGCGGGACGATAACCAATGAGCAGTTCTTC. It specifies CASSLTSGTITNEQFF.

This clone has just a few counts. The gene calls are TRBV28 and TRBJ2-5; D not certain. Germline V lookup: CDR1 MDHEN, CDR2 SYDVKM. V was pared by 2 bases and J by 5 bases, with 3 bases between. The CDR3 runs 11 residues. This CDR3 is CASSLVETQYF. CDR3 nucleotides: TGTGCCAGCAGTTTAGTGGAGACCCAGTACTTC.

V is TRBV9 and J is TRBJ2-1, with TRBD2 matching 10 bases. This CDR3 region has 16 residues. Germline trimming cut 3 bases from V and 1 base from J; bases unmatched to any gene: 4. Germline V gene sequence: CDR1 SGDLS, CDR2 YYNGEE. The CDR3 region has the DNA TGTGCCAGCAGCGCGGGACTAGCGACTTCCTACAATGAGCAGTTCTTC. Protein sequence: CASSAGLATSYNEQFF.